Reported below is one T cell receptor (beta chain). Its specificity is not known. Germline V gene lookup returns CDR1 MGHRA and CDR2 YSYEKL. The CDR3 is made up of 16 amino acids. The entry originates in a study of CXCR3-negative and CXCR3-positive naive CD8 T cells. Study outcomes and limitations: Comparison of naive subsets found surface CD5 to be comparable, and TCR strength was inferred on the basis of TRB CDR3 properties. Against CXCR3-negative naive cells, CXCR3-positive naive cells showed more hydrophobic TRB CDR3s.

Researchers prepared the TRB cDNA libraries using 5' RACE with UMI labels. From its re-call of the 5' RACE reads, TCRdb lists each CDR3 protein once, without DNA. The sample totals approximately 120,000 distinct CDR3 sequences. The clonotype originates from a human donor in good health. Some clones in this sample may be carry-over from other donors' samples. Sequencing input: naive CXCR3+ CD8+ T cells from blood. Subset in this sample: CD45RO-CCR7+CD27+CD95- naive CD8+ T cells expressing CXCR3 (TNR3+). The chain carries TRBV4-1 and TRBJ2-5; there is no DNA to check the TCRdb D call of TRBD1. CDR3 sequence: CASSQGVRTRGETQYF.